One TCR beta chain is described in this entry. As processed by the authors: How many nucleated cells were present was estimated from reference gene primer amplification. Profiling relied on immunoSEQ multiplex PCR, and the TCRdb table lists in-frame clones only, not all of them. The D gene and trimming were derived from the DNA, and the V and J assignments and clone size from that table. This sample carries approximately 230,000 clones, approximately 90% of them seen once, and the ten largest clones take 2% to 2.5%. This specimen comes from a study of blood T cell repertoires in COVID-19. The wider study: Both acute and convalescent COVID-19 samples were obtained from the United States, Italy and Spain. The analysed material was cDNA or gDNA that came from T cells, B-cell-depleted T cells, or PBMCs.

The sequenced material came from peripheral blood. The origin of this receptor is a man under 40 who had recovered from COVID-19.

The CDR3 is CSVYGQNYGYTF. DNA of the CDR3: TGCAGCGTATATGGACAGAACTATGGCTACACCTTC. The chain joins TRBV29-1 to TRBJ1-2; TRBD1 is a possible D gene (6 bases). Germline V gene data show CDR1 as SQVTM and CDR2 as ANQGSEA. V lost 6 bases and J lost 2, with 10 bases in between. The CDR3 has 12 residues.